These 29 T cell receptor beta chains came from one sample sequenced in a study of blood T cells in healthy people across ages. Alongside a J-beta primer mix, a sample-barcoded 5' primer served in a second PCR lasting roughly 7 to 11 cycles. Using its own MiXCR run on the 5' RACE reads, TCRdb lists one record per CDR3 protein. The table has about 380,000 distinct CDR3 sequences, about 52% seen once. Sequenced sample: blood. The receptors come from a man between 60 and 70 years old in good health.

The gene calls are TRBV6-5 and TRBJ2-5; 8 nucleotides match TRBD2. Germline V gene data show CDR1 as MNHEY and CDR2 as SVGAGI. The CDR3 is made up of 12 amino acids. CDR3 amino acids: CGCGGLGETQYF. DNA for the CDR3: TGTGGGTGCGGGGGGCTTGGGGAGACCCAGTACTTC.

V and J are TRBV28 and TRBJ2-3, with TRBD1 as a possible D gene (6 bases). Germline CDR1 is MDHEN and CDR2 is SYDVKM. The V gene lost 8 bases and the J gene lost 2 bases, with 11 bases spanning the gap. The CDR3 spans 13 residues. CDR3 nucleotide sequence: TGTGCCAGCGGGGGCTCTATCACAGATACGCAGTATTTT. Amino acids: CASGGSITDTQYF.

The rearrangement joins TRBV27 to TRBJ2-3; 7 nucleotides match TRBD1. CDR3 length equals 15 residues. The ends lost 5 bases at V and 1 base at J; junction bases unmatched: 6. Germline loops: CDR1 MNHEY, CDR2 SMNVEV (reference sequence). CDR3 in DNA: TGTGCCAGCAGTCCCGGGACAGAACGCACAGATACGCAGTATTTT. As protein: CASSPGTERTDTQYF.

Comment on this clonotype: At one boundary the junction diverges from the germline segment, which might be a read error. The CDR3 region has the DNA TGTGCTAGTGGTTTGGTACGTGGTATGCCAGGGGTCGACTATGGTTACACCTTC. Translating gives CASGLVRGMPGVDYGYTF. The chain employs TRBV12-5 and TRBJ1-2; maybe TRBD1 (6 bases). The CDR3 has 18 residues. CDR1 and CDR2 from the germline V gene are LGHNT and FRNRAP.

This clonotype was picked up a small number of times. The CDR3 loop reads CSATSPVRVDEQFF. CDR3 DNA sequence: TGCAGTGCAACGAGCCCAGTAAGGGTTGATGAGCAGTTCTTC. This chain uses TRBV20-1 with TRBJ2-1; D ambiguous. The CDR3 length is 14 residues. CDR1 and CDR2 from the germline V gene are DFQATT and SNEGSKA (reference sequence). V was trimmed by 6 bases and J by 8 bases, leaving 20 bases between them.

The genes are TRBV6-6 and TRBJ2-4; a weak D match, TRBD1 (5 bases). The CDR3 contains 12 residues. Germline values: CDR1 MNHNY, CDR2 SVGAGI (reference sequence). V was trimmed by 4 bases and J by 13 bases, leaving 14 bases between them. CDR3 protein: CASSSQGEEQYF. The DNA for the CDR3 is TGTGCCAGCAGTTCGCAGGGTGAAGAGCAGTACTTC.

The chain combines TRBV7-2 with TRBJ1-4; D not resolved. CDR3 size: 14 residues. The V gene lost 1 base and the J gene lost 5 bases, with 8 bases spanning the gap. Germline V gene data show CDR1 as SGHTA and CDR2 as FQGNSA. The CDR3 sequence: CASSLGRRNEKLFF. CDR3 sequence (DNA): TGTGCCAGCAGCTTAGGGCGCCGGAATGAAAAACTGTTTTTT.

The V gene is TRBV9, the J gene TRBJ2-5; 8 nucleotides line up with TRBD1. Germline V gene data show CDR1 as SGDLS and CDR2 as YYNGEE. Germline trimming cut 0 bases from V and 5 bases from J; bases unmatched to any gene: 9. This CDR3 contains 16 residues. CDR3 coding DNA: TGTGCCAGCAGCGTAGGTGGACAGGGAGGAGGGGAGACCCAGTACTTC. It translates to CASSVGGQGGGETQYF.

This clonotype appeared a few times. The CDR3 region is CSAARTSGSSGANVLTF. The CDR3 nucleotides are TGCAGTGCTGCCCGGACTAGCGGGAGCTCTGGGGCCAACGTCCTGACTTTC. The chain employs TRBV20-1 and TRBJ2-6; 13 positions match TRBD2. The CDR3 consists of 17 residues. CDR1 and CDR2 from the germline V gene are DFQATT and SNEGSKA (reference sequence). Germline trimming cut 5 bases from V and 0 bases from J; bases unmatched to any gene: 4.

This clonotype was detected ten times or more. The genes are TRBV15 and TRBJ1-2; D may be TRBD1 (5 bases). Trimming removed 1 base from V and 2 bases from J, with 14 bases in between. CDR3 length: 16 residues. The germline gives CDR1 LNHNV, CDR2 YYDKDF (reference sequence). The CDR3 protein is CATSRGRTRDNYGYTF. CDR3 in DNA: TGTGCCACCAGCAGAGGGAGGACCAGGGACAACTATGGCTACACCTTC. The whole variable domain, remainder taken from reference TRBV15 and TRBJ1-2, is DAMVIQNPRYQVTQFGKPVTLSCSQTLNHNVMYWYQQKSSQAPKLLFHYYDKDFNNEADTPDNFQSRRPNTSFCFLDIRSPGLGDTAMYLCATSRGRTRDNYGYTFGSGTRLTVV.

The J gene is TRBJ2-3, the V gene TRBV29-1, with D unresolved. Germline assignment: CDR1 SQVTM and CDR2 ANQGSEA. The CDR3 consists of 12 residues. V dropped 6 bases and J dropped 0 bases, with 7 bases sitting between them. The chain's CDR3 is CSVTASTDTQYF. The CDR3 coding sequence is TGCAGCGTGACTGCTAGCACAGATACGCAGTATTTT.

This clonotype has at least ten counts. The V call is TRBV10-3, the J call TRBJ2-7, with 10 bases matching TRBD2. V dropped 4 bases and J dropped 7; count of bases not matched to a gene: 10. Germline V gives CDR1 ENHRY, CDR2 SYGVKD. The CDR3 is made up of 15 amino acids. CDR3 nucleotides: TGTGCCATCAGTGGGTCGTCTAGCGGGAGTGGTGAGCAGTACTTC. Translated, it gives CAISGSSSGSGEQYF.

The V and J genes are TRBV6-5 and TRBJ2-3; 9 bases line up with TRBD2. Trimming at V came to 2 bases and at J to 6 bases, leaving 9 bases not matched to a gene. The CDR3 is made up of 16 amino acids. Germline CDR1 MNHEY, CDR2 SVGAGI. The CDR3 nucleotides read TGTGCCAGCAGTTACGGGCCGAGCGGGGGGCTGGATACGCAGTATTTT. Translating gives CASSYGPSGGLDTQYF.

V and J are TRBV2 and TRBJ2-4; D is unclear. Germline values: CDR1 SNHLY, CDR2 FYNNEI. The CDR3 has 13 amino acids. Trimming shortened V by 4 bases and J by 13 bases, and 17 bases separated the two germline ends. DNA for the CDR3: TGTGCCAGCAGTGGGTTAGGAATTATGGAGCAGTACTTC. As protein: CASSGLGIMEQYF.

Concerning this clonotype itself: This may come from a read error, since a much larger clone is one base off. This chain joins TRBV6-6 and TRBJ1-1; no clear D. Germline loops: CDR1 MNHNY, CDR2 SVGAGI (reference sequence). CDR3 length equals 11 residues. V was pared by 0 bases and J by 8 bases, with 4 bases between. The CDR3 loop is CASSYSQEAFF. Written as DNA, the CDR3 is TGTGCCAGCAGTTACTCTCAGGAAGCTTTCTTT.

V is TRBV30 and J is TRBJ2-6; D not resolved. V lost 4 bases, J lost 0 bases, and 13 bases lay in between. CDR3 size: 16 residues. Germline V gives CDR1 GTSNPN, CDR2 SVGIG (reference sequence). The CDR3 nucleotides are TGTGCCTGGATCATCAGACGGTCCTCTGGGGCCAACGTCCTGACTTTC. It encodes CAWIIRRSSGANVLTF.

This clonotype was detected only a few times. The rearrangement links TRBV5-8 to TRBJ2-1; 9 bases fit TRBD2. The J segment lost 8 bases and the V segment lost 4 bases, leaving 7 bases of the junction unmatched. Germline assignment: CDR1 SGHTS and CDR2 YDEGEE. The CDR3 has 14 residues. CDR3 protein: CASSQLAGRDEQFF. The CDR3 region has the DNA TGTGCCAGCAGCCAGCTAGCGGGGAGGGATGAGCAGTTCTTC.

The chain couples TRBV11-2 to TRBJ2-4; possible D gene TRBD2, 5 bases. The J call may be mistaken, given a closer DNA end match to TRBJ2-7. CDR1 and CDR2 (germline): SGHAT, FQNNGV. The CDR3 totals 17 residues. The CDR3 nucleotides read TGTGCCAGCAGCTTTGGCGGTCCCGGGTGGGAGATCTACGAGCAGTACTTC. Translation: CASSFGGPGWEIYEQYF.

The CDR3 nucleotides read TGCAGCGTCCAAAGTGGGAGCAATCAGCCCCAGCATTTT. This gives the protein CSVQSGSNQPQHF. The rearrangement joins TRBV29-1 to TRBJ1-5; D unclear. Germline CDR1 and CDR2: SQVTM and ANQGSEA. Between the trimmed V and J ends, which lost 6 bases and 1 base, there was a span of 10 bases. There are 13 residues in the CDR3.

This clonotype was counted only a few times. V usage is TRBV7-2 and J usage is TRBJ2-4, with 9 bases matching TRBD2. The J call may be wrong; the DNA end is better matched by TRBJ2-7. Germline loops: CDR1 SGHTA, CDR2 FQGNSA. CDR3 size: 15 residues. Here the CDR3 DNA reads TGTGCCAGCAGCTCGACTAGCGGAGGGCCCTACGAGCAGTACTTC. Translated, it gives CASSSTSGGPYEQYF.

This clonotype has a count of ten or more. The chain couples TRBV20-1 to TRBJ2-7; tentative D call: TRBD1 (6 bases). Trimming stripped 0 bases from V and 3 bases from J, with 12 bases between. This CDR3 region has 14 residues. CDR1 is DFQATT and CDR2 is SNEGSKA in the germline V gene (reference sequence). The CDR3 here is CSAREDREFYEQYF. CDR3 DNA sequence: TGCAGTGCTAGAGAGGACAGAGAGTTCTACGAGCAGTACTTC.

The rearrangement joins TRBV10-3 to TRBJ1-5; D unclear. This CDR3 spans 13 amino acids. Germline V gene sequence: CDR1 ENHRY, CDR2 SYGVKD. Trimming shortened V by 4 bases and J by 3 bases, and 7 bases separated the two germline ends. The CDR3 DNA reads TGTGCCATCAGTGCCCAGGCCAATCAGCCCCAGCATTTT. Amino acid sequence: CAISAQANQPQHF.

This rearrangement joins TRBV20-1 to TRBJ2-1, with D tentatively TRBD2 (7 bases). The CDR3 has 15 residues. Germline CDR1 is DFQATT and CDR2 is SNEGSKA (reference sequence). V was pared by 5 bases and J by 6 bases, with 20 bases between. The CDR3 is CSAFPPSGTSNEQFF. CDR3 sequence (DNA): TGCAGTGCTTTCCCCCCCAGCGGGACAAGCAATGAGCAGTTCTTC.

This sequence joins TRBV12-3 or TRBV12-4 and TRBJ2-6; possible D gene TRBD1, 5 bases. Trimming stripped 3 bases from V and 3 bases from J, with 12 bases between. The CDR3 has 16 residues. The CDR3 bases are TGTGCCAGCAGTTTGGGCAGGGTAAATGGGGCCAACGTCCTGACTTTC. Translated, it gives CASSLGRVNGANVLTF.

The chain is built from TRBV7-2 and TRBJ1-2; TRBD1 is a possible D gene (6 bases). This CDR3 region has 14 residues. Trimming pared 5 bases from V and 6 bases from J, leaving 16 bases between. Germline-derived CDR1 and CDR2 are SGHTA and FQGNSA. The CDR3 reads CASSPPGVIHGYTF. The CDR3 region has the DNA TGTGCCAGCAGCCCCCCAGGGGTTATTCATGGCTACACCTTC.

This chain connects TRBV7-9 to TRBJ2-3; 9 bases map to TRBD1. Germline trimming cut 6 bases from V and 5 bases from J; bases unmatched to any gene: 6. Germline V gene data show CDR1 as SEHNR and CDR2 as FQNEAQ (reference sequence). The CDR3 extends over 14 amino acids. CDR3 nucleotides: TGTGCCAGCAGACCCGGACAGGGGCAAGATACGCAGTATTTT. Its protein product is CASRPGQGQDTQYF.

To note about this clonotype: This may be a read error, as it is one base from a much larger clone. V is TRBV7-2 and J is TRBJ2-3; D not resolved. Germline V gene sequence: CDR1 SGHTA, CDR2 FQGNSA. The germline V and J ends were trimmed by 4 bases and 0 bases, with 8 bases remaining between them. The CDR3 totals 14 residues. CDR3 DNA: TGTGCCAGCAGCTCGACACGGAGCACAGATACGCAGTATTTT. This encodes CASSSTRSTDTQYF. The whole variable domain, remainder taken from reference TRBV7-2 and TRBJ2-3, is GAGVSQSPSNKVTEKGKDVELRCDPISGHTALYWYRQSLGQGLEFLIYFQGNSAPDKSGLPSDRFSAERTGGSVSTLTIQRTQQEDSAVYLCASSSTRSTDTQYFGPGTRLTVL.

Here the CDR3 DNA reads TGTGCCAGCAGCTTAGACTCCGGGACTAGCGGGAGGGCGAGGAGTGCAGATACGCAGTATTTT. This codes for CASSLDSGTSGRARSADTQYF. V and J are TRBV7-6 and TRBJ2-3, with 16 positions matching TRBD2. CDR3 length equals 21 residues. The germline V gene has CDR1 SGHVS and CDR2 FNYEAQ. J gave up 4 bases and V 1 base, and 14 bases lay outside the gene matches.

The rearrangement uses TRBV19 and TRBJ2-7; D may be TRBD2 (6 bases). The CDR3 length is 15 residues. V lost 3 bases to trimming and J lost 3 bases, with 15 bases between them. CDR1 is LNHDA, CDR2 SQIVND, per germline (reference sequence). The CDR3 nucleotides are TGTGCCAGTAGTATGCGGGGACGGAGGCTCTACGAGCAGTACTTC. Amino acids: CASSMRGRRLYEQYF.